This T cell receptor beta chain was sequenced during a study of blood T cell repertoires in COVID-19 (dated by TCRdb to between 2020 and 2021). Regarding the complete study: Samples covering the acute and convalescent phases of COVID-19 were provided by collaborators in the United States, Italy and Spain. Subjects who had been exposed to COVID-19, were actively infected with it, or had recovered from it provided the deeply sampled blood TCRbeta repertoires that made up the dataset. Sample metadata almost always included a de-identified subject ID, COVID-19 status, age in years and sex. A freely available public database, intended as a resource for researchers studying the immune response to SARS-CoV-2, is where the repertoires were released. Samples were obtained from the ongoing ImmuneRACE study (first 160 participants) and from approximately 1,200 subjects provided by 6 global collaborators. Where HLA class I and class II types were available, the types were taken from metadata supplied by the sample provider, not from assay-based typing. The material from the prospective study consisted of cDNA or gDNA derived from T cells, B-cell-depleted T cells, or PBMCs. Broader findings and caveats from the paper: The amount of clinical and demographic metadata varied by source and participant and was provided uncurated.

A note on this clone: Its specific antigen is unknown. No much larger clone is present one base from it, and per-base qualities are unavailable.

The immunoSEQ Assay, a bias-controlled multiplex PCR, was used to amplify TCRbeta CDR3 regions from genomic DNA. The study's processing was this. The number of nucleated cells in each sample was estimated by amplification of reference gene primers within the assay. Sequence reads were collapsed and filtered to measure the absolute abundance of every unique TCRbeta CDR3 rearrangement. For each sample, productive Simpson clonality was calculated as the square root of Simpson's diversity index over productive rearrangements. TCRdb limited this immuneACCESS table to in-frame rearrangements with V and J called. A share of clones is missing; checked studies link under half to unresolved V genes, and the rest is unexplained. The DNA gave D and trimming, while V, J and clone size come from that table. This sample holds 70,000 or so clones; roughly 89% were observed only once. The ten largest clones add up to 6% to 7% of the sample.

The germline V gene encodes CDR1 MNHEY and CDR2 SVGAGI. Relative to germline, V is missing 6 bases and J is missing 2 bases, with 8 bases of the junction outside any gene match. Its CDR3 holds 15 amino acids, cysteine through phenylalanine. Just CDR3 DNA is preserved here, 45 bases in frame from base 1. Each collaborating institution followed its own protocols to collect whole blood in K2EDTA tubes. For TCRbeta analysis, collaborator samples were shipped as frozen whole blood, as isolated PBMCs, or as DNA extracted from either sample type. Source material: peripheral blood. The clonotype originates from a woman between 50 and 59 years old with acute or convalescent COVID-19. The rearranged segments are TRBV6-5 and TRBJ2-7, and TRBD2 aligns with 9 junction nucleotides. The CDR3 here reads CASSLLAGTPYEQYF. The nucleotide sequence reads as follows: TGTGCCAGCAGCCTTCTAGCGGGGACCCCCTACGAGCAGTACTTC.